Presented here are 21 T cell receptor beta chains from one specimen sequenced in a study of blood T cell repertoires in COVID-19 (dated by TCRdb to 2018 to 2020). Receptors were amplified or captured by the immunoSEQ multiplex PCR assay. TCRdb retrieved this table from immuneACCESS and kept in-frame rearrangements only. Not all clones are present; in checked studies, unresolved V genes account for under half, and no reason is known for the remainder. The sample contains about 220,000 clones, 75% to 90% of them found a single time. Around 3.5% of the sample goes to the ten largest clones. The sample comprised PBMCs or T cells enriched from blood (not recorded which). These receptors originate from a woman in her thirties or forties with acute COVID-19.

The rearrangement uses TRBV18 and TRBJ1-6; D not resolved. Trimming stripped 3 bases from V and 8 bases from J, with 20 bases between. The CDR3 covers 17 residues. Germline V lookup: CDR1 KGHSH, CDR2 LQKENI. The CDR3 sequence: CASSPRASGKFDSPLHF. DNA for the CDR3: TGTGCCAGCTCACCCCGGGCCTCCGGGAAGTTCGATTCACCCCTCCACTTT.

The V and J genes are TRBV5-1 and TRBJ2-2, with 9 bases that match TRBD1. The CDR3 loop spans 15 amino acids. The germline CDR1 and CDR2 sequences are SGHRS and YFSETQ. The J segment lost 2 bases and the V segment lost 6 bases, leaving 5 bases of the junction unmatched. The CDR3 protein is CASTSTGGNTGELFF. CDR3 in DNA: TGCGCCAGCACCTCGACAGGGGGAAACACCGGGGAGCTGTTTTTT.

V usage is TRBV5-1 and J usage is TRBJ1-1; 7 bases fit TRBD1. Germline V gene data show CDR1 as SGHRS and CDR2 as YFSETQ. The ends lost 0 bases at V and 2 bases at J; junction bases unmatched: 4. CDR3 size: 15 residues. The CDR3 here is CASSLGRQGNTEAFF. The CDR3 nucleotides read TGCGCCAGCAGCTTGGGGAGACAGGGCAACACTGAAGCTTTCTTT.

This chain joins TRBV7-9 and TRBJ2-5; 11 nucleotides line up with TRBD2. V gave up 2 bases and J gave up 5 bases; unmatched junction bases: 4. This CDR3 is 15 amino acids long. Germline CDR1 reads SEHNR; CDR2 reads FQNEAQ (reference sequence). The CDR3 bases are TGTGCCAGCAGCTTATCTAGCGGGGGGACCGAGACCCAGTACTTC. Translated, it gives CASSLSSGGTETQYF.

A few counts support this clone. The V call is TRBV5-1, the J call TRBJ2-1; TRBD1 matches at 9 bases. V shed 5 bases and J 8 bases; nucleotides not matched to a gene: 11. CDR1 SGHRS and CDR2 YFSETQ come from the germline V gene. The CDR3 loop spans 15 amino acids. DNA for the CDR3: TGCGCCAGCAGTAAGACAGGGGGGCCAGGGGATGAGCAGTTCTTC. This encodes CASSKTGGPGDEQFF.

V and J are TRBV7-9 and TRBJ2-1; 9 bases map to TRBD2. This CDR3 has 17 residues. With 5 bases clipped from V and 0 bases from J, the junction kept 8 bases outside the gene matches. Germline CDR1 and CDR2: SEHNR and FQNEAQ (reference sequence). CDR3 protein: CASSPRLAGSSYNEQFF. The CDR3 DNA sequence: TGTGCCAGCAGCCCGCGGCTAGCGGGGAGCTCCTACAATGAGCAGTTCTTC.

This chain links TRBV5-1 with TRBJ2-4; 7 bases are shared with TRBD1. The CDR3 runs 15 residues. Germline V CDR1 and CDR2: SGHRS, YFSETQ. V was clipped by 7 bases and J by 3 bases; unmatched bases: 10. In DNA, the CDR3 is TGCGCCAGCTCGCCAGGGGGTGTCGGCAAAAACATTCAGTACTTC. Its protein product is CASSPGGVGKNIQYF.

This sequence joins TRBV6-2 or TRBV6-3 and TRBJ2-1; no firm D call. Germline CDR1 MNHEY, CDR2 SVGEGT. Trimming shortened V by 3 bases and J by 0 bases, and 6 bases separated the two germline ends. CDR3 length equals 14 residues. The CDR3 sequence: CASSYLFSYNEQFF. The CDR3 DNA sequence: TGTGCCAGCAGTTATCTTTTCTCCTACAATGAGCAGTTCTTC.

The chain uses TRBV5-8 and TRBJ1-2, with D perhaps matching TRBD1 (5 bases). V was cut by 5 bases and J by 5 bases, with 13 bases left in between. Germline lookup yields CDR1 SGHTS and CDR2 YDEGEE. This CDR3 region has 13 residues. The CDR3 region is CASRRWGTYGYTF. The CDR3 DNA reads TGTGCCAGCAGACGCTGGGGGACTTATGGCTACACCTTC.

The chain combines TRBV6-6 with TRBJ1-5, with 7 bases lining up with TRBD1. V lost 2 bases to trimming and J lost 0 bases; unmatched junction nucleotides: 4. There are 16 residues in the CDR3. From germline, CDR1 is MNHNY and CDR2 SVGAGI (reference sequence). The CDR3 region is CASSYGQGDSNQPQHF. DNA of the CDR3: TGTGCCAGCAGTTACGGCCAGGGGGATAGCAATCAGCCCCAGCATTTT.

The chain is built from TRBV13 and TRBJ1-3; 12 positions agree with TRBD1. The germline V gene encodes CDR1 PRHDT and CDR2 FYEKMQ (reference sequence). V trimming: 5 bases; J trimming: 0 bases; junction bases outside the gene matches: 11. The CDR3 runs to 19 residues. The CDR3 protein is CASSPSGTGGSSSGNTIYF. DNA of the CDR3: TGTGCCAGCAGCCCAAGTGGGACAGGGGGCTCGAGCTCTGGAAACACCATATATTTT.

This chain connects TRBV18 to TRBJ2-3, with 10 bases identical to TRBD1. Germline lookup yields CDR1 KGHSH and CDR2 LQKENI. The CDR3 is made up of 15 amino acids. V gave up 0 bases and J gave up 6 bases; unmatched junction bases: 3. The CDR3 DNA reads as TGTGCCAGCTCACCACCAAGGACAGGGGGTGATACGCAGTATTTT. Residues: CASSPPRTGGDTQYF.

In DNA form, the CDR3 reads TGTGCCAGCAGCCAAACCCCCGGGACAGAGTCTAGCAATCAGCCCCAGCATTTT. Protein product: CASSQTPGTESSNQPQHF. The genes are TRBV3-1 (or the pseudogene TRBV3-2) and TRBJ1-5; 7 bases are a match to TRBD1. The CDR3 extends over 18 amino acids. The germline V gene encodes CDR1 LGHDT and CDR2 YNNKEL (reference sequence). V gave up 2 bases and J gave up 0 bases; unmatched junction bases: 10.

The V and J genes are TRBV5-5 and TRBJ1-6; D unresolved. From germline, CDR1 is SGHKS and CDR2 YYEKEE (reference sequence). The ends were cut back, 7 bases at V and 10 bases at J, with 15 bases in the middle. The CDR3 consists of 13 residues. DNA of the CDR3: TGTGCCAGCCGCGGGCCCCCAAACTCACCCCTCCACTTT. Protein sequence: CASRGPPNSPLHF.

Turning to this clone: The sample holds other DNA sequences that translate to the same CDR3. V usage is TRBV5-1 and J usage is TRBJ2-7; no definite D call. Trimming pared 0 bases from V and 2 bases from J, leaving 9 bases between. The CDR3 is 14 amino acids. Germline V CDR1 and CDR2: SGHRS, YFSETQ. The CDR3 sequence is CASSLDGQTYEQYV. The DNA of the CDR3 is TGCGCCAGCAGCTTGGATGGGCAAACCTACGAGCAGTACGTC.

The chain couples TRBV7-2 to TRBJ2-1; 8 bases map to TRBD1. The CDR3 consists of 14 residues. Unmatched junction bases numbered 3, after V lost 4 bases and J lost 4 bases. Germline CDR1 SGHTA, CDR2 FQGNSA. The CDR3 bases are TGTGCCAGCAGCTGGGGACAGGCTTACAATGAGCAGTTCTTC. Protein sequence: CASSWGQAYNEQFF.

This chain connects TRBV7-8 to TRBJ2-1; no clear D gene. The CDR3 is 15 residues long. Per the germline V gene, CDR1 is SGHVS and CDR2 is FQNEAQ. Trimming removed 5 bases at V and 0 bases at J, with 11 bases between. The CDR3 DNA follows: TGTGCCAGCAGCCAAGAGTCCCGCTCCTACAATGAGCAGTTCTTC. It specifies CASSQESRSYNEQFF.

The V and J genes are TRBV7-9 and TRBJ2-3; the D is unclear. The CDR3 is 13 residues long. The V and J ends lost 5 bases and 8 bases respectively, with 14 bases between them. Germline values: CDR1 SEHNR, CDR2 FQNEAQ (reference sequence). CDR3 coding DNA: TGTGCCAGCAGCGACAACGTTCCCTCTACGCAGTATTTT. Translating it yields CASSDNVPSTQYF. The full variable domain, with the rest looked up from reference TRBV7-9 and TRBJ2-3, is DTGVSQNPRHKITKRGQNVTFRCDPISEHNRLYWYRQTLGQGPEFLTYFQNEAQLEKSRLLSDRFSAERPKGSFSTLEIQRTEQGDSAMYLCASSDNVPSTQYFGPGTRLTVL.

The rearrangement links TRBV29-1 to TRBJ2-3; D perhaps matches TRBD2 (6 bases). The CDR3 covers 14 residues. V was pared by 4 bases and J by 6 bases, with 17 bases between. The germline V gene has CDR1 SQVTM and CDR2 ANQGSEA. CDR3 DNA sequence: TGCAGCGTTGTAGGAGGGGTTGGAGGGGATACGCAGTATTTT. It codes for CSVVGGVGGDTQYF.

The chain joins TRBV29-1 to TRBJ2-2; 7 nucleotides agree with TRBD1. V shed 0 bases, J shed 4 bases, and the junction held 5 bases outside the gene matches. The V gene's germline CDR1 is SQVTM and CDR2 ANQGSEA. CDR3 length: 15 residues. The DNA of the CDR3 is TGCAGCGTTGAAGATGGGGACAGTCCCACCGGGGAGCTGTTTTTT. It is translated as CSVEDGDSPTGELFF.

This chain uses TRBV7-6 with TRBJ2-2; D remains ambiguous. The ends were cut back, 1 base at V and 4 bases at J, with 4 bases in the middle. The germline V gene encodes CDR1 SGHVS and CDR2 FNYEAQ. The CDR3 runs 13 residues. The CDR3 loop reads CASSLDSTGELFF. As DNA, the CDR3 is TGTGCCAGCAGCTTAGACAGCACCGGGGAGCTGTTTTTT.